The T cell receptor beta chain described here comes from a study of response to subunit inactivated influenza vaccine. Study findings and constraints: The authors offered the suggestion that each seasonal influenza vaccination recruits few new T cells.

With respect to this clonotype: Its cognate antigen is unknown.

Germline trimming cut 0 bases from V and 0 bases from J; bases unmatched to any gene: 10. The length of the CDR3 is 19 residues. A single record per CDR3 protein comes from TCRdb applying MiXCR to the RT-PCR reads. Of around 520,000 distinct CDR3 sequences listed, roughly 10% are singletons. The origin of this receptor is a man aged 50-60 years who received an inactivated influenza vaccine. The sample consisted of PBMCs from blood, taken on the day of vaccination. The gene calls are TRBV12-3 or TRBV12-4 and TRBJ2-1; TRBD1 matches at 8 bases. The CDR3 nucleotides read TGTGCCAGCAGTTTAGCCCCTCGGACAGGGCATAGCTCCTACAATGAGCAGTTCTTC. This codes for CASSLAPRTGHSSYNEQFF.